These 13 T cell receptor beta chains share one sample of origin, sequenced in a study of blood T cell repertoires in COVID-19. Only in-frame clones appear in the TCRdb table, and some are missing; sequencing was by immunoSEQ multiplex PCR. The sample has 80,000 to 90,000 clones; approximately 80% are singletons. The specimen sequenced was peripheral blood. The receptors derive from a woman between 70 and 85 years old with acute or convalescent COVID-19.

The chain uses TRBV12-3 or TRBV12-4 and TRBJ2-4; D may be TRBD2 (6 bases). V lost 2 bases and J lost 8, with 7 bases in between. This CDR3 is 12 amino acids long. The CDR3 region has the DNA TGTGCCAGCAGTTTACAGCGGGACATTCAGTACTTC. Its protein product is CASSLQRDIQYF.

V gene TRBV5-8 combines with J gene TRBJ2-7, with a weak D call TRBD1 (5 bases). Per the germline V gene, CDR1 is SGHTS and CDR2 is YDEGEE. Trimming removed 0 bases at V and 0 bases at J, with 10 bases between. CDR3 length equals 15 residues. CDR3 coding DNA: TGTGCCAGCAGCTTGGGCAGGGAATCCTCCTACGAGCAGTACTTC. It codes for CASSLGRESSYEQYF. The whole variable domain, remainder taken from reference TRBV5-8 and TRBJ2-7, is EAGVTQSPTHLIKTRGQQATLRCSPISGHTSVYWYQQALGLGLQFLLWYDEGEERNRGNFPPRFSGRQFPNYSSELNVNALELEDSALYLCASSLGRESSYEQYFGPGTRLTVT.

The chain employs TRBV10-2 and TRBJ2-2, with 7 bases matching TRBD1. V lost 6 bases and J lost 2; bases outside the gene matches: 6. This CDR3 region has 15 residues. Germline lookup yields CDR1 WSHSY and CDR2 SAAADI. CDR3 DNA: TGCGCCAGCAGGCCCAGGGGGTCCAACACCGGGGAGCTGTTTTTT. Protein sequence: CASRPRGSNTGELFF.

This chain joins TRBV6-5 and TRBJ1-1; TRBD1 matches 9 bases. V gave up 6 bases and J gave up 6 bases; unmatched junction bases: 8. CDR3 length equals 14 residues. Per germline, CDR1 MNHEY and CDR2 SVGAGI. The chain's CDR3 is CASRETGGGPEAFF. In DNA, the CDR3 is TGTGCCAGCAGGGAGACAGGGGGGGGACCTGAAGCTTTCTTT.

This clone was recorded only once. The chain combines TRBV28 with TRBJ1-4; tentative D call: TRBD1 (5 bases). The CDR3 consists of 13 residues. V was pared by 8 bases and J by 8 bases, with 15 bases between. Germline loops: CDR1 MDHEN, CDR2 SYDVKM. CDR3 sequence reads: CASREGVREKLFF. The CDR3 DNA reads TGTGCCAGCCGAGAAGGGGTGAGGGAAAAACTGTTTTTT.

V is TRBV3-1 (or the pseudogene TRBV3-2) and J is TRBJ1-5; possible D gene TRBD1, 5 bases. Looked up from germline, CDR1 is LGHDT and CDR2 is YNNKEL (reference sequence). V dropped 0 bases and J dropped 2 bases, with 14 bases sitting between them. The CDR3 spans 17 residues. The CDR3 nucleotides read TGTGCCAGCAGCCAAGATATATGGGGGGGAGGCAATCAGCCCCAGCATTTT. The encoded protein is CASSQDIWGGGNQPQHF.

J is TRBJ1-3 and V is TRBV28, with D possibly TRBD1 on 5 matching bases. Germline V gene sequence: CDR1 MDHEN, CDR2 SYDVKM. The CDR3 runs 15 residues. The V gene lost 6 bases and the J gene lost 4 bases, with 16 bases spanning the gap. CDR3 in amino acids: CASRIQGTNGNTIYF. In nucleotides, the CDR3 is TGTGCCAGCAGAATTCAGGGAACAAACGGAAACACCATATATTTT.

The rearrangement joins TRBV5-8 to TRBJ2-2; perhaps TRBD1 as D (5 bases). The CDR3 has 15 amino acids. Trimming took 2 bases from V and 0 from J, leaving 8 bases between them. CDR1 and CDR2 (germline): SGHTS, YDEGEE. The CDR3 nucleotides are TGTGCCAGCAGCTTTAGGACAACGAACACCGGGGAGCTGTTTTTT. Translating it yields CASSFRTTNTGELFF.

The rearrangement links TRBV11-3 to TRBJ2-7; 7 nucleotides match TRBD1. The CDR3 totals 13 residues. Trimming at V came to 0 bases and at J to 6 bases, leaving 2 bases not matched to a gene. Germline V CDR1 and CDR2: SGHNT, YENEEA. In nucleotides, the CDR3 is TGTGCCAGCAGCTTAGACCCAGGGGGCGAGCAGTACTTC. Translating gives CASSLDPGGEQYF.

The table lists this clone with a count of one. The J gene is TRBJ1-6, the V gene TRBV7-6; weak D call: TRBD1 (6 bases). The V gene lost 2 bases and the J gene lost 8 bases, with 13 bases spanning the gap. The CDR3 has 15 residues. Germline V CDR1 and CDR2: SGHVS, FNYEAQ. Here the CDR3 DNA reads TGTGCCAGCAGCTTATTGTCAGGGGCCTATTCACCCCTCCACTTT. Translation gives CASSLLSGAYSPLHF.

V and J are TRBV6-5 and TRBJ1-1, with 7 bases that match TRBD1. Germline trimming cut 5 bases from V and 0 bases from J; bases unmatched to any gene: 3. Germline loops: CDR1 MNHEY, CDR2 SVGAGI. This CDR3 is 14 amino acids long. CDR3 nucleotide sequence: TGTGCCAGCAGTCGACAGGGCGTGAACACTGAAGCTTTCTTT. It translates to CASSRQGVNTEAFF.

The rearrangement links TRBV7-9 to TRBJ2-3; D not certain. This CDR3 comprises 13 residues. Germline V gene lookup returns CDR1 SEHNR and CDR2 FQNEAQ (reference sequence). V lost 0 bases to trimming and J lost 6 bases, with 7 bases between them. The CDR3 DNA sequence: TGTGCCAGCAGCTTAGCCGGTCCGGATACGCAGTATTTT. Amino acids: CASSLAGPDTQYF.

J is TRBJ1-5 and V is TRBV6-4; possibly TRBD1 for D (6 bases). The CDR3 is made up of 13 amino acids. Trimming took 6 bases from V and 3 from J, leaving 9 bases between them. Germline V gives CDR1 MRHNA, CDR2 SNTAGT. CDR3 DNA sequence: TGTGCCAGCAGCCAGGGGATCAATCAGCCCCAGCATTTT. Protein: CASSQGINQPQHF.